The 26 T cell receptor beta chains listed next were all sequenced from one sample in a study of CD8+CD57+ T cells in acquired aplastic anemia. The template used for profiling TCR beta VDJ and CDR3 was genomic DNA. TCRdb itself ran the reads through MiXCR, one entry per CDR3 protein. The profile shows 200,000 to 300,000 distinct CDR3 sequences, roughly 82% of them singletons. Patients sequenced had flow cytometry evidence of CD8+CD57+ cell expansion. The sample consisted of sorted CD4+, CD8+, or CD8+CD57+ T cells (not recorded which) from PBMCs. The source is a human donor with aplastic anemia.

Only a few counts were recorded for this clonotype. The V call is TRBV2, the J call TRBJ2-3; tentatively, D is TRBD1 or TRBD2 (5 bases each). V was shortened by 8 bases and J by 4 bases, with 13 bases between the two germline ends. This CDR3 spans 13 amino acids. Germline CDR1 SNHLY, CDR2 FYNNEI. The CDR3: CASGVRGADTQYF. CDR3 sequence (DNA): TGTGCCAGCGGCGTACGGGGCGCAGATACGCAGTATTTT.

This clonotype has just one count. The chain uses TRBV7-9 and TRBJ2-5; TRBD1 or TRBD2 may be the D gene (5 bases each). V lost 6 bases, J lost 13 bases, and 27 bases lay in between. The CDR3 is made up of 15 amino acids. Germline V CDR1 and CDR2: SEHNR, FQNEAQ (reference sequence). The CDR3 DNA is TGTGCCAGCAGTTCTAGGGGTAGTTGGGGAGCCAACGTGTACTTC. Its protein product is CASSSRGSWGANVYF.

The chain carries TRBV30 and TRBJ1-3; D is perhaps TRBD1 (5 bases). The CDR3 covers 14 residues. Germline V gene data show CDR1 as GTSNPN and CDR2 as SVGIG (reference sequence). Trimming took off 0 bases at V and 2 bases at J, with 8 bases between the two ends. CDR3 region: CAWSVSGPGNTIYF. The CDR3 DNA is TGTGCCTGGAGTGTTTCAGGGCCTGGAAACACCATATATTTT.

This clonotype was detected many times. This chain joins TRBV9 and TRBJ2-2, with unresolved D. This CDR3 is 14 amino acids long. Germline V gives CDR1 SGDLS, CDR2 YYNGEE. Trimming removed 0 bases at V and 1 base at J, with 4 bases between. In DNA, the CDR3 is TGTGCCAGCAGCGTAGGCGGGAACACCGGGGAGCTGTTTTTT. It specifies CASSVGGNTGELFF.

This chain connects TRBV2 to TRBJ2-7; D may be TRBD2 (6 bases). CDR3 length: 15 residues. Germline CDR1 is SNHLY and CDR2 is FYNNEI. Trimming stripped 5 bases from V and 3 bases from J, with 17 bases between. The CDR3 protein is CASSSGRANYYEQYV. The CDR3 DNA reads TGTGCCAGCAGTTCCGGGAGAGCGAACTACTACGAGCAGTACGTC.

The rearrangement uses TRBV20-1 and TRBJ1-2; a possible D gene is TRBD1 (5 bases). The CDR3 spans 14 residues. Germline V lookup: CDR1 DFQATT, CDR2 SNEGSKA (reference sequence). V gave up 3 bases and J gave up 2 bases, with 13 bases separating them. The DNA for the CDR3 is TGCAGTGCTAGTCCCACGGCAGGGAACTATGGCTACACCTTC. Translated: CSASPTAGNYGYTF.

Note on this clonotype: The CDR3 end shows no conserved phenylalanine or tryptophan, and so a read error is likely. No DNA is shown, since the ends of the CDR3 on it are uncertain; the CDR3 is the one TCRdb lists. The genes are TRBV7-8 and TRBJ1-2. From germline, CDR1 is SGHVS and CDR2 FQNEAQ. The CDR3 length is 11 residues, termini included. CDR3 amino acids: CASSLAEDPTT.

The chain couples TRBV25-1 to TRBJ1-1; TRBD1 matches 12 bases. Trimming at V came to 10 bases and at J to 5 bases, leaving 5 bases not matched to a gene. This CDR3 comprises 13 residues. Looked up from germline, CDR1 is MGHDK and CDR2 is SYGVNS. The CDR3 region is CATSGQGATEAFF. The DNA of the CDR3 is TGTGCCACCTCGGGACAGGGGGCGACTGAAGCTTTCTTT.

This clonotype was seen just once. The junction and the germline gene differ at one end; a read error may be behind it. The rearrangement links TRBV7-6 to TRBJ1-4, with D perhaps matching TRBD1 (5 bases). Per the germline V gene, CDR1 is SGHVS and CDR2 is FNYEAQ. This CDR3 has 14 amino acids. CDR3 region: CASTLGRGPAKVNF. The DNA for the CDR3 is TGTGCCAGCACCCTAGGGAGGGGACCCGCAAAGGTGAACTTT.

This clonotype has more than one count but fewer than ten. One end of the junction is discordant with germline, which a read error may explain. V is TRBV7-9 and J is TRBJ2-3; D gene unclear. CDR1 and CDR2 (germline): SEHNR, FQNEAQ (reference sequence). The CDR3 spans 14 residues. The CDR3 region is CASSLAGSRDTEYF. In DNA, the CDR3 is TGTGCCAGCAGCTTAGCGGGAAGTCGCGATACGGAGTATTTT. Together with reference TRBV7-9 and TRBJ2-3, the CDR3 gives the full variable domain: DTGVSQNPRHKITKRGQNVTFRCDPISEHNRLYWYRQTLGQGPEFLTYFQNEAQLEKSRLLSDRFSAERPKGSFSTLEIQRTEQGDSAMYLCASSLAGSRDTEYFGPGTRLTVL.

CDR3 in amino acids: CATSDLNSLGEKLFF. In DNA form, the CDR3 reads TGTGCCACCAGTGATTTAAACAGTTTAGGGGAAAAACTGTTTTTT. J is TRBJ1-4 and V is TRBV24-1; D ambiguous. Deletions cut 1 base from V and 8 bases from J, with 13 bases between. The CDR3 loop spans 15 amino acids. Germline assignment: CDR1 KGHDR and CDR2 SFDVKD.

The chain is built from TRBV11-2 and TRBJ2-7; D possibly corresponds to TRBD1 (6 bases). CDR3 length: 12 residues. V shed 5 bases and J shed 11 bases, with 16 bases lying between them. Looked up from germline, CDR1 is SGHAT and CDR2 is FQNNGV. In nucleotides, the CDR3 is TGTGCCAGCAGCCCCCAGGGGCTTGTCGAGTACGTC. This sequence encodes CASSPQGLVEYV.

Points on this clonotype: Since the CDR3 does not end with the conserved phenylalanine or tryptophan, this likely comes from a read error. The DNA is omitted, as the CDR3 cannot be located on it reliably, and the CDR3 follows TCRdb's listing. The rearrangement uses TRBV9 and TRBJ2-3. In germline, CDR1 is SGDLS, CDR2 YYNGEE. The CDR3 is 13 amino acids long, termini counted. The CDR3 sequence is CASGEGSDTPYFV.

This rearrangement joins TRBV7-7 to TRBJ1-1; D is perhaps TRBD1 (5 bases). In germline, CDR1 is SSHAT, CDR2 FNYEAQ (reference sequence). V lost 6 bases and J lost 13, with 27 bases in between. The CDR3 runs to 15 residues. CDR3 DNA: TGTGCCAGCAGTTACAGGTCTCTGGAAACACCTGATATTTTCTTT. Protein: CASSYRSLETPDIFF.

For this clonotype: The junction departs from the called germline gene at one end, perhaps through a read error. The rearrangement links TRBV7-2 to TRBJ2-3; possible D gene TRBD2, 5 bases. From germline, CDR1 is SGHTA and CDR2 FQGNSA. The CDR3 sequence is 12 residues long. CDR3 nucleotides: TGTGCCAGCAGCTCTACGGGGTGGGCGCAGAACTTC. This gives the protein CASSSTGWAQNF.

The J gene is TRBJ1-6, the V gene TRBV20-1; a possible D gene is TRBD1 (6 bases). The germline V gene has CDR1 DFQATT and CDR2 SNEGSKA (reference sequence). There are 17 residues in the CDR3. V shed 3 bases and J shed 10 bases, with 25 bases lying between them. CDR3 amino acids: CSARPLGTPREGSPLHF. For the CDR3, the DNA is TGCAGTGCTAGGCCCCTGGGGACACCCAGAGAGGGATCACCCCTCCACTTT.

In this sample, this clonotype turned up a few times. This rearrangement joins TRBV20-1 to TRBJ2-2, with 12 bases that match TRBD2. Germline V CDR1 and CDR2: DFQATT, SNEGSKA (reference sequence). The CDR3 spans 14 residues. The DNA of the CDR3 is TGCAGCTCGACTAGCGGGAGTGGGACCGGGGAGCTGTTTTTT. This gives the protein CSSTSGSGTGELFF.

A word on this clonotype: Since no conserved phenylalanine or tryptophan closes the CDR3, a read error is the likely cause. The DNA is left out, because the CDR3 cannot be placed on it with certainty; the CDR3 is given as TCRdb lists it. V usage is TRBV15 and J usage is TRBJ2-4. The CDR3 is 12 residues long, ends included. Germline V gene lookup returns CDR1 LNHNV and CDR2 YYDKDF (reference sequence). CDR3: CATSGAGNIQSH.

This sequence joins TRBV7-9 and TRBJ2-1; D remains unclear. The V end was cut by 6 bases, the J end by 13 bases, with 28 bases between. This CDR3 has 16 residues. Germline V CDR1 and CDR2: SEHNR, FQNEAQ (reference sequence). CDR3 residues: CASSHDSGGAYGYQFF. The CDR3, as DNA: TGTGCCAGCAGTCACGACTCAGGTGGAGCTTATGGCTACCAGTTCTTC.

The rearrangement uses TRBV7-9 and TRBJ2-1; D is perhaps TRBD1 or TRBD2 (5 bases each). This CDR3 region has 14 residues. Germline V gene lookup returns CDR1 SEHNR and CDR2 FQNEAQ (reference sequence). Between the trimmed V and J ends, which lost 5 bases and 7 bases, there was a span of 15 bases. The CDR3 sequence: CASSPGRGGNEQFF. CDR3 coding DNA: TGTGCCAGCAGCCCCGGAAGGGGCGGGAATGAGCAGTTCTTC.

Comment on this clonotype: Given the absence of the conserved phenylalanine or tryptophan at the CDR3 end, a read error is likely. The DNA is left out, because the CDR3 cannot be placed on it with certainty; the CDR3 is given as TCRdb lists it. The V and J genes are TRBV7-9 and TRBJ2-3; the tabulated D call, TRBD1, remains unverified against the DNA. Termini included, the CDR3 measures 13 amino acids. The V gene's germline CDR1 is SEHNR and CDR2 FQNEAQ (reference sequence). CDR3 sequence: CASSVAGRYGANV.

A note on this clonotype: Germline and junction disagree at one end, which may indicate a read error. V is TRBV7-9 and J is TRBJ1-6; D may be TRBD1 (6 bases). Germline values: CDR1 SEHNR, CDR2 FQNEAQ (reference sequence). The CDR3 sequence is 14 residues long. The CDR3 here is CASSSDRSNAPLEF. The CDR3 DNA reads TGTGCCAGCAGCTCAGACAGGAGCAATGCACCCCTCGAGTTT.

Note on this clonotype: An end of the junction does not agree with germline; a read error may underlie this. The genes are TRBV9 and TRBJ2-3; TRBD2 agrees at 8 bases. This CDR3 region has 14 residues. Germline V gene data show CDR1 as SGDLS and CDR2 as YYNGEE. The CDR3 is CASGLAGSPQSFDF. CDR3 in DNA: TGTGCCAGCGGCTTAGCGGGGAGTCCCCAGTCCTTCGATTTT.

As for this clonotype: Germline and junction disagree at one end, which may indicate a read error. This rearrangement joins TRBV11-1 to TRBJ1-5; D not resolved. Looked up from germline, CDR1 is SGHAT and CDR2 is FQDESV (reference sequence). The CDR3 loop spans 13 amino acids. The CDR3 protein is CATSRHVGQPQHF. In nucleotides, the CDR3 is TGTGCCACCAGCCGCCACGTGGGTCAGCCCCAGCATTTT. The whole variable domain, filled in from reference TRBV11-1 and TRBJ1-5, reads EAEVAQSPRYKITEKSQAVAFWCDPISGHATLYWYRQILGQGPELLVQFQDESVVDDSQLPKDRFSAERLKGVDSTLKIQPAELGDSAMYLCATSRHVGQPQHFGDGTRLSIL.

In regard to this clonotype: Sequence at one end of the junction differs from germline and may be a read error. The gene calls are TRBV7-6 and TRBJ2-7; D is possibly TRBD1 (6 bases). CDR3 size: 14 residues. Germline CDR1 is SGHVS and CDR2 is FNYEAQ. Here the CDR3 reads CASSLQGHNQPQHF. DNA for the CDR3: TGTGCCAGCAGCTTACAGGGACACAATCAGCCCCAGCACTTC. Full variable domain (remainder filled in from reference TRBV7-6 and TRBJ2-7): GAGVSQSPRYKVTKRGQDVALRCDPISGHVSLYWYRQALGQGPEFLTYFNYEAQQDKSGLPNDRFSAERPEGSISTLTIQRTEQRDSAMYRCASSLQGHNQPQHFGPGTRLTVT.

Comment on this clonotype: Its ends do not fully match the called genes, so a read error is possible. V gene TRBV9 combines with J gene TRBJ2-1, with D unresolved. Germline assignment: CDR1 SGDLS and CDR2 YYNGEE. The CDR3 totals 13 residues. The CDR3 coding sequence is TGTGCCAGCAGTGAAGGGTCGGATCAGCAGTATTTTTTC. Translated: CASSEGSDQQYFF.